The 27 T cell receptor beta chains below were found in one sample sequenced in a study of T cell repertoires in aging, cancer and after chemotherapy. Amplification of TCR beta used genomic DNA extracted from peripheral blood. A mixed TRB-A/B primer pool amplified rearranged TRB by multiplex touch-down PCR. TCRdb re-derived calls from the multiplex PCR reads in MiXCR, one entry per CDR3 protein. The repertoire includes more than 10,000 distinct CDR3 sequences, around a third of them detected once, and approximately 20% sits in the top ten. Input material: blood. The origin of the receptors is a human donor in good health. The donor label of this sample is uncertain.

As DNA, the CDR3 is TGTGCCAGCAGTTACGGTCTACAAGGGAATGAAAAACTGTTTTTT. The encoded protein is CASSYGLQGNEKLFF. This chain connects TRBV18 to TRBJ1-4; no reliable D call. Germline V gene sequence: CDR1 KGHSH, CDR2 LQKENI. The ends were cut back, 8 bases at V and 5 bases at J, with 18 bases in the middle. The length of the CDR3 is 15 residues.

This clonotype has just a few counts. V usage is TRBV6-1 and J usage is TRBJ2-7; unclear D gene. CDR1 MNHNS and CDR2 SASEGT come from the germline V gene. CDR3 size: 12 residues. V was cut by 1 base and J by 7 bases, with 8 bases left in between. The CDR3 coding sequence is TGTGCCAGCAGTGAAGATCTCGGAGAGCAGTACTTC. Translated: CASSEDLGEQYF.

About this clonotype: One junction end does not reproduce the germline sequence, and a read error may be involved. The V call is TRBV30, the J call TRBJ2-5; no clear D gene. The CDR3 runs 11 residues. Germline V gene lookup returns CDR1 GTSNPN and CDR2 SVGIG (reference sequence). As DNA, the CDR3 is TGTGCCTGGAGTCCCCGAGAGACCCGGTACTTC. Amino acids: CAWSPRETRYF. The full variable domain, with the rest looked up from reference TRBV30 and TRBJ2-5, is SQTIHQWPATLVQPVGSPLSLECTVEGTSNPNLYWYRQAAGRGLQLLFYSVGIGQISSEVPQNLSASRPQDRQFILSSKKLLLSDSGFYLCAWSPRETRYFGPGTRLLVL.

This clonotype is deemed medium-sized. This sequence joins TRBV18 and TRBJ2-7; 9 nucleotides line up with TRBD2. The CDR3 is 14 amino acids. Germline V gene lookup returns CDR1 KGHSH and CDR2 LQKENI. V was clipped by 11 bases and J by 6 bases; unmatched bases: 14. The CDR3 nucleotides read TGTGCCTCCTCACTCGCGGGAGGGCCCGGCGAGCAGTACTTC. Translation gives CASSLAGGPGEQYF.

By proportion, this clonotype is medium-sized. The rearrangement joins TRBV19 to TRBJ2-5; 8 nucleotides line up with TRBD1. The CDR3 has 13 residues. With V trimmed by 6 bases and J by 0 bases, 0 bases remained unmatched. Germline lookup yields CDR1 LNHDA and CDR2 SQIVND (reference sequence). The CDR3 loop reads CASRGQDQETQYF. The CDR3 DNA sequence: TGTGCCAGTAGGGGACAGGACCAAGAGACCCAGTACTTC.

This sequence joins TRBV10-3 and TRBJ2-3; 10 bases line up with TRBD2. CDR1 and CDR2 from the germline V gene are ENHRY and SYGVKD. Trimming took 5 bases from V and 3 from J; bases not matched to a gene: 5. The CDR3 sequence is 15 residues long. CDR3 sequence: CAISYLAGVTDTQYF. CDR3 DNA: TGTGCCATCAGTTATCTAGCGGGAGTAACAGATACGCAGTATTTT.

For the CDR3, the DNA is TGTGCCAGCAGTCCACACTATTGGGGTGAGCAGTTCTTC. Translated, it gives CASSPHYWGEQFF. The chain is built from TRBV6-1 and TRBJ2-1; D gene ambiguous. CDR1 is MNHNS and CDR2 is SASEGT in the germline V gene. V lost 5 bases to trimming and J lost 9 bases, with 14 bases between them. This CDR3 spans 13 amino acids.

The rearrangement uses TRBV12-3 or TRBV12-4 and TRBJ2-2; 8 nucleotides align to TRBD1. After removal of 6 bases from V and 7 bases from J, the junction contained 7 bases not matched to a gene. The CDR3 is 14 residues long. The CDR3 DNA is TGTGCCAGCAGGGGAAGACAGGGGATCGGGGAGCTGTTTTTT. Its translation is CASRGRQGIGELFF.

V usage is TRBV4-1 and J usage is TRBJ1-5; the D is unclear. The germline V and J ends were trimmed by 1 base and 10 bases, with 14 bases remaining between them. The germline V gene encodes CDR1 MGHRA and CDR2 YSYEKL. The length of the CDR3 is 14 residues. DNA of the CDR3: TGCGCCAGCAGCCAAGGGCCAGGTTTTGAACCCCAGCATTTT. This translates into CASSQGPGFEPQHF.

This clonotype ranks as medium-sized. DNA of the CDR3: TGCAGCTGCCGGGACGGGAATCAGCCCCAGCATTTT. Protein: CSCRDGNQPQHF. The chain couples TRBV29-1 to TRBJ1-5; D possibly corresponds to TRBD1 (5 bases). The CDR3 sequence is 12 residues long. V dropped 8 bases and J dropped 4 bases, with 12 bases sitting between them. Germline loops: CDR1 SQVTM, CDR2 ANQGSEA.

The chain uses TRBV11-1 and TRBJ1-2, with TRBD1 as a possible D gene (5 bases). Trimming removed 5 bases from V and 6 bases from J, with 16 bases in between. This CDR3 has 14 amino acids. Germline V gene lookup returns CDR1 SGHAT and CDR2 FQDESV (reference sequence). The CDR3 nucleotides are TGTGCCAGCAGCGCCCGGGACTCTGGAAATGGCTACACCTTC. Amino acid sequence: CASSARDSGNGYTF.

CDR3 DNA sequence: TGTGCCATCAGTGAGTCTGGGGCTAGCGGGGACCACAATGAGCAGTTCTTC. The encoded protein is CAISESGASGDHNEQFF. This chain joins TRBV10-3 and TRBJ2-1; 9 bases fit TRBD2. The germline V gene has CDR1 ENHRY and CDR2 SYGVKD. This CDR3 is built from 17 residues. With 0 bases clipped from V and 5 bases from J, the junction kept 8 bases outside the gene matches.

By frequency in the sample, this clonotype is medium-sized. The chain joins TRBV19 to TRBJ2-2; 9 nucleotides agree with TRBD1. The CDR3 consists of 13 residues. The V gene's germline CDR1 is LNHDA and CDR2 SQIVND (reference sequence). J lost 7 bases, V lost 8 bases, and 5 bases had no gene match. The CDR3 DNA reads as TGTGCCAGTTTGGGGACAGGGTACGGGGAGCTGTTTTTT. Amino acid sequence: CASLGTGYGELFF.

About this clonotype itself: With a much larger clone just one base away, this may be a read error. The V and J genes are TRBV19 and TRBJ2-7, with TRBD1 matching over 8 bases. With 10 bases clipped from V and 4 bases from J, the junction kept 18 bases outside the gene matches. This CDR3 region has 16 residues. Germline CDR1 is LNHDA and CDR2 is SQIVND (reference sequence). The CDR3 nucleotides read TGTGCCAATACCCAGTCCGGGCAGGGGGCGACTTACGAGCAGTACTTC. Its translation is CANTQSGQGATYEQYF.

The chain carries TRBV6-5 and TRBJ2-7; the match to TRBD2 covers 8 bases. The CDR3 has 17 residues. CDR1 and CDR2 from the germline V gene are MNHEY and SVGAGI. V shed 2 bases and J 0 bases; nucleotides not matched to a gene: 9. CDR3 in amino acids: CASSYSPPGTSSYEQYF. The CDR3 DNA follows: TGTGCCAGCAGTTACAGCCCGCCCGGGACTAGCTCCTACGAGCAGTACTTC.

The chain links TRBV6-1 to TRBJ2-3; 8 bases are shared with TRBD2. The CDR3 is made up of 15 amino acids. Trimming at V came to 1 base and at J to 5 bases, leaving 5 bases not matched to a gene. Germline lookup yields CDR1 MNHNS and CDR2 SASEGT. The CDR3 DNA sequence: TGTGCCAGCAGTGAAGAGGCGGGGGGCCGAGATACGCAGTATTTT. As protein: CASSEEAGGRDTQYF.

This rearrangement joins TRBV5-4 to TRBJ2-7, with D uncertain. Per the germline V gene, CDR1 is SGHNT and CDR2 is YYREEE (reference sequence). This CDR3 region has 14 residues. The V end lost 1 base, the J end lost 2 bases, and 10 bases lay between the germline ends. The CDR3 DNA sequence: TGTGCCAGCAGCTTGCTCTCTCACGCCTACGAGCAGTACTTC. It encodes CASSLLSHAYEQYF.

Concerning this clonotype: A much bigger clone sits one base away, suggesting this may be a read error. The chain carries TRBV6-4 and TRBJ2-6, with D perhaps TRBD1 (5 bases). The CDR3 has 16 amino acids. Germline CDR1 MRHNA, CDR2 SNTAGT. CDR3 region: CANSDSDNSGANVLTF. DNA of the CDR3: TGTGCCAACAGTGACTCGGACAACTCTGGGGCCAACGTCCTGACTTTC.

This clonotype was counted a few times. The chain is built from TRBV19 and TRBJ1-4; D perhaps matches TRBD1 (5 bases). Per germline, CDR1 LNHDA and CDR2 SQIVND (reference sequence). The ends were cut back, 5 bases at V and 7 bases at J, with 17 bases in the middle. This CDR3 is built from 15 residues. The DNA for the CDR3 is TGTGCCAGTAGTCGACTAGGGCCTGGGGGTGAAAAACTGTTTTTT. It encodes CASSRLGPGGEKLFF. Full variable domain (rest looked up from reference TRBV19 and TRBJ1-4): DGGITQSPKYLFRKEGQNVTLSCEQNLNHDAMYWYRQDPGQGLRLIYYSQIVNDFQKGDIAEGYSVSREKKESFPLTVTSAQKNPTAFYLCASSRLGPGGEKLFFGSGTQLSVL.

The V gene is TRBV11-1, the J gene TRBJ2-7, with 7 bases identical to TRBD1. Germline loops: CDR1 SGHAT, CDR2 FQDESV (reference sequence). This CDR3 has 12 amino acids. V was pared by 4 bases and J by 4 bases, with 1 base of the junction left unmatched. This chain's CDR3 is CASSSTGYEQYF. The CDR3 DNA sequence: TGTGCCAGCAGCTCGACAGGGTACGAGCAGTACTTC.

This clonotype is labeled as medium-sized. The chain carries TRBV27 and TRBJ2-1, with 11 bases matching TRBD2. V lost 6 bases, J lost 7 bases, and 8 bases stayed unmatched. The germline V gene encodes CDR1 MNHEY and CDR2 SMNVEV (reference sequence). The CDR3 is 15 residues long. CDR3 DNA: TGTGCCAGCAGCCTAGGAACTAGCGGGGGAAATGAGCAGTTCTTC. This sequence encodes CASSLGTSGGNEQFF.

Relative to its sample, this clonotype is medium-sized. The CDR3 spells CASGTSGTDTQYF. DNA for the CDR3: TGTGCCAGCGGGACTAGCGGCACAGATACGCAGTATTTT. The J gene is TRBJ2-3, the V gene TRBV6-4, with 10 bases identical to TRBD2. Germline loops: CDR1 MRHNA, CDR2 SNTAGT. V shed 8 bases and J 1 base; nucleotides not matched to a gene: 0. The CDR3 runs 13 residues.

The rearrangement uses TRBV6-1 and TRBJ2-1; TRBD2 matches 11 bases. CDR1 and CDR2 (germline): MNHNS, SASEGT. Trimming cost V 5 bases and J 10 bases; bases outside gene matches: 10. This CDR3 spans 15 amino acids. The chain's CDR3 is CASSPLASGGQEQFF. DNA of the CDR3: TGTGCCAGCAGTCCTCTTGCTAGCGGGGGGCAGGAGCAGTTCTTC.

This clonotype was seen only a few times. The CDR3 loop reads CASRWTSGSGEQYF. As DNA, the CDR3 is TGTGCCAGCAGATGGACTAGCGGGTCGGGCGAGCAGTACTTC. The V call is TRBV6-2 or TRBV6-3, the J call TRBJ2-7, with 11 nucleotides matching TRBD2. Germline V CDR1 and CDR2: MNHEY, SVGEGT. The CDR3 loop spans 14 amino acids. The V gene end was trimmed by 6 bases and the J gene end by 6 bases; junction bases not matched to a gene: 7.

This clonotype was detected a few times. The chain has TRBV18 and TRBJ1-2, with D possibly TRBD1 on 6 matching bases. The CDR3 sequence is 13 residues long. Per germline, CDR1 KGHSH and CDR2 LQKENI. V was trimmed by 6 bases and J by 3 bases, leaving 11 bases between them. Written as DNA, the CDR3 is TGTGCCAGCTCGGCAGGGGTAGACTATGGCTACACCTTC. Translating gives CASSAGVDYGYTF.

This clonotype has a handful of counts. The J gene is TRBJ2-7, the V gene TRBV27, with 7 nucleotides matching TRBD1. V gave up 6 bases and J gave up 3 bases; unmatched junction bases: 5. The germline gives CDR1 MNHEY, CDR2 SMNVEV (reference sequence). The CDR3 spans 13 residues. The CDR3 region is CASRTNRGYEQYF. The CDR3 DNA is TGTGCCAGCAGAACCAACAGGGGCTACGAGCAGTACTTC.

This clonotype ranks as medium-sized. The chain has TRBV6-1 and TRBJ2-5, with D possibly being TRBD1 (5 bases). The V end was cut by 8 bases, the J end by 2 bases, with 15 bases between. This CDR3 spans 14 amino acids. CDR1 and CDR2 from the germline V gene are MNHNS and SASEGT. DNA of the CDR3: TGTGCCAGCTCAAACCAGGGTGGGCAAGAGACCCAGTACTTC. This codes for CASSNQGGQETQYF.